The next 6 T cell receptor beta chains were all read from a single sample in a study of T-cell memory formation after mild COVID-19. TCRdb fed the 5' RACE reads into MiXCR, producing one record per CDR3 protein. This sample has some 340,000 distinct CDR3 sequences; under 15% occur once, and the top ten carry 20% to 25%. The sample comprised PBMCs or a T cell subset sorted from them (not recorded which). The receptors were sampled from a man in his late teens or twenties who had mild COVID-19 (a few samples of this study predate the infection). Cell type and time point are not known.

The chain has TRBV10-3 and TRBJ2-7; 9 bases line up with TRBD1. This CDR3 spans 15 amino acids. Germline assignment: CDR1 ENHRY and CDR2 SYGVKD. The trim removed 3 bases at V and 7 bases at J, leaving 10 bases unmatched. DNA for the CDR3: TGTGCCATCAGTGACCAGGGGACAGGGCGTGGAGAGCAGTACGTC. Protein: CAISDQGTGRGEQYV.

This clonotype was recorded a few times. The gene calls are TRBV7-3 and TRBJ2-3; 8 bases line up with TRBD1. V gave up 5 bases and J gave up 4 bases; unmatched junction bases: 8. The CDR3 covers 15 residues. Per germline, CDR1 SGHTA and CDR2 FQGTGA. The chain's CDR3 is CASSGQGARADTQYF. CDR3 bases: TGTGCCAGCAGCGGCCAGGGGGCCAGAGCAGATACGCAGTATTTT.

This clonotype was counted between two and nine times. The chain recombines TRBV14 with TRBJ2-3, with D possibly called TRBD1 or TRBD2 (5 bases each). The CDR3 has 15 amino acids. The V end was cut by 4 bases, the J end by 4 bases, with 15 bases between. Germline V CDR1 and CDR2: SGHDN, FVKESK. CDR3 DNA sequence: TGTGCCAGCAGCCCAGCGTGGGGGTGGTCAGATACGCAGTATTTT. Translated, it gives CASSPAWGWSDTQYF.

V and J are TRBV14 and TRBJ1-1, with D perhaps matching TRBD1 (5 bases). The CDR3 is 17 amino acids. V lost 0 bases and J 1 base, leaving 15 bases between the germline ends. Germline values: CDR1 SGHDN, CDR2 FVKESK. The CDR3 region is CASSQDLYRLGNTEAFF. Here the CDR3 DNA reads TGTGCCAGCAGCCAAGATTTGTACAGGCTCGGGAACACTGAAGCTTTCTTT.

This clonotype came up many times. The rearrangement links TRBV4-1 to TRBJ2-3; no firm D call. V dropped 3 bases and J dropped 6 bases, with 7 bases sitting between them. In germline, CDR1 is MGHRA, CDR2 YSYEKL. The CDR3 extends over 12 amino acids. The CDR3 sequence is CASSHPLDTQYF. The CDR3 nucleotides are TGCGCCAGCAGCCACCCGCTCGATACGCAGTATTTT.

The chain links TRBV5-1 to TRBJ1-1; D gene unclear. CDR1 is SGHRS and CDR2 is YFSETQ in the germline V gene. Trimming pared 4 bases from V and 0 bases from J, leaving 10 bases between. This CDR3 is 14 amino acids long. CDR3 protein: CASSDGFLNTEAFF. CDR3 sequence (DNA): TGCGCCAGCAGCGACGGGTTCCTGAACACTGAAGCTTTCTTT.